These T cell receptor beta chains were read from a single sample in a study of regulatory T cells in long-lasting Graves disease. Each CDR3 protein gets one entry after TCRdb re-called the multiplex PCR reads with MiXCR. The sample yields about 290,000 distinct CDR3 sequences, approximately 20% seen once. Sample: peripheral blood mononuclear cells (PBMCs), taken when the disease was refractory, from a patient treated with antithyroid drugs. The receptors shown here come from a female donor with Graves disease. Both conserved end residues are part of each CDR3. D genes are given only for firm matches. Size tells how often a clone was seen (once, few, many) or the class of an expanded clone, and some rows leave it out.

j_call: TRBJ2-7
clone_size: few
d_call: TRBD2
cdr3_length: 15
v_call: TRBV19
cdr3_aa: CASSTSGTETYEQYF
cdr3_nt: TGTGCCAGTAGTACTAGCGGGACAGAAACCTACGAGCAGTACTTC

j_call: TRBJ2-1
clone_size: NA
d_call: TRBD1
cdr3_length: 14
v_call: TRBV7-8
cdr3_aa: CASSLYRGHNEQFF
cdr3_nt: TGTGCCAGCAGCTTATACAGGGGCCACAATGAGCAGTTCTTC

j_call: TRBJ2-5
clone_size: many
d_call: NA
cdr3_length: 15
v_call: TRBV28
cdr3_aa: CASSPREWRQETQYF
cdr3_nt: TGTGCCAGCAGTCCCAGGGAGTGGCGCCAAGAGACCCAGTACTTC

j_call: TRBJ2-7
clone_size: many
d_call: TRBD2
cdr3_length: 14
v_call: TRBV7-8
cdr3_aa: CASSRTSGNYEQYF
cdr3_nt: TGTGCCAGCAGTCGGACTAGCGGTAACTACGAGCAGTACTTC

j_call: TRBJ1-5
clone_size: few
d_call: NA
cdr3_length: 15
v_call: TRBV9
cdr3_aa: CASSVDGQTNQPQHF
cdr3_nt: TGTGCCAGCAGCGTAGACGGACAAACCAATCAGCCCCAGCATTTT

j_call: TRBJ2-7
clone_size: NA
d_call: TRBD1
cdr3_length: 17
v_call: TRBV4-3
cdr3_aa: CASSQGPRRTGGSEQYF
cdr3_nt: TGCGCCAGCAGCCAAGGTCCCCGCCGGACAGGGGGCTCCGAGCAGTACTTC

j_call: TRBJ1-2
clone_size: few
d_call: NA
cdr3_length: 14
v_call: TRBV15
cdr3_aa: CATSRDRWGYGYTF
cdr3_nt: TGTGCCACCAGCAGAGATCGCTGGGGGTATGGCTACACCTTC

j_call: TRBJ2-5
clone_size: NA
d_call: NA
cdr3_length: 14
v_call: TRBV27
cdr3_aa: CASSSLDRQETQYF
cdr3_nt: TGTGCCAGCAGTTCTCTAGACAGGCAAGAGACCCAGTACTTC

j_call: TRBJ2-5
clone_size: many
d_call: TRBD2
cdr3_length: 16
v_call: TRBV7-2
cdr3_aa: CASSFDLAGGGETQYF
cdr3_nt: TGTGCCAGCAGCTTCGACCTAGCGGGAGGGGGGGAGACCCAGTACTTC

j_call: TRBJ2-5
clone_size: few
d_call: TRBD2
cdr3_length: 16
v_call: TRBV20-1
cdr3_aa: CSAREWREATQETQYF
cdr3_nt: TGCAGTGCTAGAGAATGGCGGGAGGCGACTCAAGAGACCCAGTACTTC

j_call: TRBJ1-6
clone_size: few
d_call: TRBD1
cdr3_length: 16
v_call: TRBV25-1
cdr3_aa: CASSEHGTAFNSPLHF
cdr3_nt: TGTGCCAGCAGTGAACACGGGACAGCCTTTAATTCACCCCTCCACTTT

j_call: TRBJ2-2
clone_size: many
d_call: NA
cdr3_length: 15
v_call: TRBV28
cdr3_aa: CASRADPWGFGELFF
cdr3_nt: TGTGCCAGCAGGGCGGATCCGTGGGGGTTCGGGGAGCTGTTTTTT

j_call: TRBJ1-5
clone_size: NA
d_call: NA
cdr3_length: 12
v_call: TRBV6-2/TRBV6-3
cdr3_aa: CASTLSNQPQHF
cdr3_nt: TGTGCCAGCACGCTCAGCAATCAGCCCCAGCATTTT

j_call: TRBJ2-1
clone_size: once
d_call: NA
cdr3_length: 15
v_call: TRBV9
cdr3_aa: CASSVGEYPYNEQFF
cdr3_nt: TGTGCCAGCAGCGTAGGAGAGTACCCTTACAATGAGCAGTTCTTC

j_call: TRBJ1-6
clone_size: few
d_call: TRBD1
cdr3_length: 14
v_call: TRBV28
cdr3_aa: CASSSTGENSPLHF
cdr3_nt: TGTGCCAGCAGTTCGACAGGGGAAAATTCACCCCTCCACTTT

j_call: TRBJ1-1
clone_size: many
d_call: NA
cdr3_length: 15
v_call: TRBV6-1
cdr3_aa: CASNSRGTLELKAFF
cdr3_nt: TGTGCCAGCAACTCTCGCGGGACACTGGAGCTAAAAGCTTTCTTT

j_call: TRBJ2-1
clone_size: few
d_call: TRBD2
cdr3_length: 16
v_call: TRBV7-2
cdr3_aa: CASSLEGTSTYNEQFF
cdr3_nt: TGTGCCAGCAGCTTAGAGGGGACTAGTACCTACAATGAGCAGTTCTTC

j_call: TRBJ1-1
clone_size: few
d_call: NA
cdr3_length: 14
v_call: TRBV7-9
cdr3_aa: CASSPVRGDTEAFF
cdr3_nt: TGTGCCAGCAGCCCTGTGCGGGGGGATACTGAAGCTTTCTTT

j_call: TRBJ1-1
clone_size: NA
d_call: NA
cdr3_length: 14
v_call: TRBV6-4
cdr3_aa: CASSWAGENTEAFF
cdr3_nt: TGTGCCAGCAGTTGGGCGGGAGAGAACACTGAAGCTTTCTTT

j_call: TRBJ2-2
clone_size: many
d_call: NA
cdr3_length: 14
v_call: TRBV9
cdr3_aa: CASSVGRGDGELFF
cdr3_nt: TGTGCCAGCAGCGTCGGACGAGGGGACGGGGAGCTGTTTTTT

j_call: TRBJ2-7
clone_size: few
d_call: TRBD2
cdr3_length: 13
v_call: TRBV10-3
cdr3_aa: CATGLAGSYEQYF
cdr3_nt: TGTGCCACCGGACTAGCGGGATCCTACGAGCAGTACTTC

j_call: TRBJ2-2
clone_size: NA
d_call: NA
cdr3_length: 14
v_call: TRBV28
cdr3_aa: CASSRTLATGELFF
cdr3_nt: TGTGCCAGCAGTCGTACGCTAGCGACCGGGGAGCTGTTTTTT

j_call: TRBJ2-7
clone_size: many
d_call: TRBD1
cdr3_length: 15
v_call: TRBV28
cdr3_aa: CASSSQGAGSDEQYF
cdr3_nt: TGTGCCAGCAGTTCCCAGGGGGCGGGATCCGACGAGCAGTACTTC

j_call: TRBJ2-7
clone_size: many
d_call: TRBD1
cdr3_length: 13
v_call: TRBV30
cdr3_aa: CAWSRDRGNEQYF
cdr3_nt: TGTGCCTGGAGCCGGGACAGGGGGAACGAGCAGTACTTC

j_call: TRBJ2-7
clone_size: many
d_call: NA
cdr3_length: 15
v_call: TRBV28
cdr3_aa: CASSFGRVTWGEQYF
cdr3_nt: TGTGCCAGCAGTTTTGGCCGGGTCACCTGGGGCGAGCAGTACTTC

j_call: TRBJ2-5
clone_size: NA
d_call: NA
cdr3_length: 15
v_call: TRBV6-1
cdr3_aa: CASSPNPRVEETQYF
cdr3_nt: TGTGCCAGCAGTCCTAACCCCCGGGTCGAGGAGACCCAGTACTTC

j_call: TRBJ2-2
clone_size: few
d_call: NA
cdr3_length: 14
v_call: TRBV20-1
cdr3_aa: CSARDYQTTGELFF
cdr3_nt: TGCAGTGCTAGAGACTACCAAACGACCGGGGAGCTGTTTTTT

j_call: TRBJ2-7
clone_size: many
d_call: TRBD2
cdr3_length: 15
v_call: TRBV28
cdr3_aa: CASSLRTSGTYEQYF
cdr3_nt: TGTGCCAGCAGTTTACGGACTAGCGGGACCTACGAGCAGTACTTC

j_call: TRBJ1-2
clone_size: few
d_call: NA
cdr3_length: 15
v_call: TRBV12-3/TRBV12-4
cdr3_aa: CASSLGAVYGYGYTF
cdr3_nt: TGTGCCAGCAGTTTAGGGGCAGTGTACGGATATGGCTACACCTTC

j_call: TRBJ2-7
clone_size: many
d_call: TRBD2
cdr3_length: 23
v_call: TRBV6-5
cdr3_aa: CASSYLAVTRGTSGRASVYEQYF
cdr3_nt: TGTGCCAGCAGTTACCTAGCAGTTACGCGGGGGACTAGCGGGAGGGCCTCCGTTTACGAGCAGTACTTC

j_call: TRBJ2-2
clone_size: many
d_call: TRBD2
cdr3_length: 17
v_call: TRBV20-1
cdr3_aa: CSARGVPGGTNTGELFF
cdr3_nt: TGCAGTGCTAGAGGCGTCCCGGGGGGAACGAACACCGGGGAGCTGTTTTTT

j_call: TRBJ1-1
clone_size: many
d_call: TRBD1
cdr3_length: 12
v_call: TRBV6-2/TRBV6-3
cdr3_aa: CASKTGGTEAFF
cdr3_nt: TGTGCCAGCAAGACAGGGGGGACTGAAGCTTTCTTT

j_call: TRBJ1-1
clone_size: few
d_call: TRBD1
cdr3_length: 19
v_call: TRBV7-6
cdr3_aa: CASSLSRPGQGARSTEAFF
cdr3_nt: TGTGCCAGCAGCTTAAGCAGACCGGGACAGGGGGCTAGAAGCACTGAAGCTTTCTTT

j_call: TRBJ1-2
clone_size: few
d_call: NA
cdr3_length: 18
v_call: TRBV4-3
cdr3_aa: CASSQGAASSLPQYGYTF
cdr3_nt: TGCGCCAGCAGCCAAGGGGCGGCTTCGTCCCTCCCCCAATATGGCTACACCTTC

j_call: TRBJ2-7
clone_size: few
d_call: NA
cdr3_length: 14
v_call: TRBV10-3
cdr3_aa: CAASTETSSYEQYF
cdr3_nt: TGTGCCGCCTCAACGGAAACGAGCTCCTACGAGCAGTACTTC

j_call: TRBJ2-5
clone_size: few
d_call: NA
cdr3_length: 12
v_call: TRBV15
cdr3_aa: CATSRDIVTQYF
cdr3_nt: TGTGCCACCAGCAGAGATATTGTGACCCAGTACTTC

j_call: TRBJ1-4
clone_size: NA
d_call: NA
cdr3_length: 14
v_call: TRBV5-6
cdr3_aa: CASSSGPGSEKLFF
cdr3_nt: TGTGCCAGCAGCTCGGGTCCGGGAAGTGAAAAACTGTTTTTT

j_call: TRBJ2-2
clone_size: few
d_call: NA
cdr3_length: 14
v_call: TRBV11-3
cdr3_aa: CASSPGGGFGELFF
cdr3_nt: TGTGCCAGCAGCCCCGGTGGGGGATTCGGGGAGCTGTTTTTT

j_call: TRBJ2-3
clone_size: few
d_call: NA
cdr3_length: 15
v_call: TRBV20-1
cdr3_aa: CSARVDASSTDTQYF
cdr3_nt: TGCAGTGCTAGAGTCGACGCCTCTAGCACAGATACGCAGTATTTT

j_call: TRBJ2-7
clone_size: many
d_call: NA
cdr3_length: 12
v_call: TRBV30
cdr3_aa: CAWLLSQNEQYF
cdr3_nt: TGTGCCTGGTTGCTTAGCCAAAACGAGCAGTACTTC